This TCR beta chain was identified in a study of blood T cell repertoires in COVID-19. Study details: PBMCs, B-cell-depleted T cells, or T cells provided the cDNA or gDNA that made up the material.

The germline gives CDR1 LGHDT, CDR2 YNNKEL (reference sequence). There are 14 residues in the CDR3. Germline trimming cut 8 bases from V and 7 bases from J; bases unmatched to any gene: 8. Profiled with immunoSEQ multiplex PCR; TCRdb holds only in-frame clones, not every one. The sample comprises nearly 60,000 clones, under 90% of which are singletons, and approximately 4.5% rests with the top ten. Input material: peripheral blood. The origin of this receptor is a man aged 35-49 years with active COVID-19. V is TRBV3-1 (or the pseudogene TRBV3-2) and J is TRBJ1-6; the match to TRBD1 covers 7 bases. This CDR3 reads CASGFGTDNSPLHF. The CDR3 nucleotides read TGTGCCAGCGGTTTCGGGACAGACAATTCACCCCTCCACTTT.